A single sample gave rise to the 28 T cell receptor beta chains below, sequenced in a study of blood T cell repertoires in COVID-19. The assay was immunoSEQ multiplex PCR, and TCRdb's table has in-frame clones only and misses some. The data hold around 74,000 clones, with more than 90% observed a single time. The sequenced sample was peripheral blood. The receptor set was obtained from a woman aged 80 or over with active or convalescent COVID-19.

For the CDR3, the DNA is TGTGCCAGCAGCCAAGATCTTTGGCAGGGGCCCTTTGAGGGCTACACCTTC. This gives the protein CASSQDLWQGPFEGYTF. The J gene is TRBJ1-2, the V gene TRBV4-2, with a tentative D call TRBD1 (6 bases). This CDR3 is 17 amino acids long. Germline lookup yields CDR1 LGHNA and CDR2 YNFKEQ. Trimming cost V 0 bases and J 8 bases, with 22 bases left between them.

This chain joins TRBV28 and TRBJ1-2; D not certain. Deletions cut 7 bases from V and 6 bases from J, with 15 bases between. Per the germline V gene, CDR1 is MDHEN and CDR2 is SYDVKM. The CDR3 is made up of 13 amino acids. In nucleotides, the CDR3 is TGTGCCAGCAACTCGGGGATTCAACATGGCTACACCTTC. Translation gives CASNSGIQHGYTF.

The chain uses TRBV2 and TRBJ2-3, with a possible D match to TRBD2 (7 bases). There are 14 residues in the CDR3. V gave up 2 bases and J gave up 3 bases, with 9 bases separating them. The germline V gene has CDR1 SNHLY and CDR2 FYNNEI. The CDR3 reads CASSERGGTDTQYF. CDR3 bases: TGTGCCAGCAGTGAAAGGGGGGGGACAGATACGCAGTATTTT.

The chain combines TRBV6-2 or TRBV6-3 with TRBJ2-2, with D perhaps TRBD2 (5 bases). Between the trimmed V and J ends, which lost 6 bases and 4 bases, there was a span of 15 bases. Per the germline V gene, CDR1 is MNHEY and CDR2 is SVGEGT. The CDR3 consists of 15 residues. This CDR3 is CASSTVPRGTGELFF. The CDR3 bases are TGTGCCAGCAGCACAGTGCCCCGGGGCACCGGGGAGCTGTTTTTT.

The CDR3: CASSLTPSPGTDTQYF. As DNA, the CDR3 is TGTGCCAGCAGCTTAACCCCCAGTCCCGGGACAGATACGCAGTATTTT. The V call is TRBV7-3, the J call TRBJ2-3; D uncertain. Trimming left V 0 bases short and J 3 bases short, with 13 bases between. CDR1 and CDR2 (germline): SGHTA, FQGTGA. This CDR3 spans 16 amino acids. The variable domain in full, completed from reference TRBV7-3 and TRBJ2-3, reads GAGVSQTPSNKVTEKGKYVELRCDPISGHTALYWYRQSLGQGPEFLIYFQGTGAADDSGLPNDRFFAVRPEGSVSTLKIQRTERGDSAVYLCASSLTPSPGTDTQYFGPGTRLTVL.

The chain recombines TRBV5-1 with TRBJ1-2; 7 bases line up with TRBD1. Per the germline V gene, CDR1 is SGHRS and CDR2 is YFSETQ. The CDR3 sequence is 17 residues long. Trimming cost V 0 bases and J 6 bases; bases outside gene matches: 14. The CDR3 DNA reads TGCGCCAGCAGCTTGGGATCCGGACAGGTATTATTCCATGGCTACACCTTC. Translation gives CASSLGSGQVLFHGYTF.

The CDR3 reads CASSHGTGITDTQYF. DNA of the CDR3: TGTGCCAGCTCACACGGGACAGGAATTACAGATACGCAGTATTTT. This chain connects TRBV18 to TRBJ2-3; the match to TRBD1 covers 8 bases. J gave up 3 bases and V 4 bases, and 6 bases lay outside the gene matches. Germline CDR1 reads KGHSH; CDR2 reads LQKENI. CDR3 length: 15 residues.

This chain's CDR3 is CAWSSPGQGVLYEQYF. In nucleotides, the CDR3 is TGTGCCTGGAGTTCTCCGGGACAGGGGGTTCTCTACGAGCAGTACTTC. The chain links TRBV30 to TRBJ2-7, with TRBD1 matching over 11 bases. Germline V gene data show CDR1 as GTSNPN and CDR2 as SVGIG (reference sequence). Trimming took 2 bases from V and 3 from J; bases not matched to a gene: 9. This CDR3 region has 16 residues.

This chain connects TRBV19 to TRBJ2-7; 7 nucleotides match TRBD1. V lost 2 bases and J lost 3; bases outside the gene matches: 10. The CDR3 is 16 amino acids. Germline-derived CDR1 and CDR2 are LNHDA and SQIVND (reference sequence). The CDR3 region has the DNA TGTGCCAGTAGTATATCCGAGGACAGGACGTTCTACGAGCAGTACTTC. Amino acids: CASSISEDRTFYEQYF.

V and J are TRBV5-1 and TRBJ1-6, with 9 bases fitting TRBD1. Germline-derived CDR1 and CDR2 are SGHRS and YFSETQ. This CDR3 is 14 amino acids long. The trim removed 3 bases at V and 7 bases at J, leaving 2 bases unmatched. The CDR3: CASSSGTGNSPLHF. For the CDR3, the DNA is TGCGCCAGCAGCTCAGGGACAGGGAATTCACCCCTCCACTTT.

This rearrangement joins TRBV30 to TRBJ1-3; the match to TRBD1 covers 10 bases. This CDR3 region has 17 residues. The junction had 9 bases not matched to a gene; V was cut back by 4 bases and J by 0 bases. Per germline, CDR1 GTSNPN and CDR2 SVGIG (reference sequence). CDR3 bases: TGTGCCTGGAACCGGGACAGGGGATTCTTCTCTGGAAACACCATATATTTT. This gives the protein CAWNRDRGFFSGNTIYF.

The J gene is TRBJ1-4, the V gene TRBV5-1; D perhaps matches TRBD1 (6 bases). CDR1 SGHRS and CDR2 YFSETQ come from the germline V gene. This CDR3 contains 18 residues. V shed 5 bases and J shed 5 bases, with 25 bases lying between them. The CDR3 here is CASRYTPGIGQPNEKLFF. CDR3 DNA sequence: TGCGCCAGCAGATACACTCCCGGGATTGGACAGCCGAATGAAAAACTGTTTTTT.

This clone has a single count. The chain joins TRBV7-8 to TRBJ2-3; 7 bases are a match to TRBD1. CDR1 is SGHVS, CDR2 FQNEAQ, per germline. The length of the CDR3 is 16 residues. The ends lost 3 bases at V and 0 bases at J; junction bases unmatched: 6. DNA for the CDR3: TGTGCCAGCAGCTTTCGACAGGGATCTAGCACAGATACGCAGTATTTT. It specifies CASSFRQGSSTDTQYF.

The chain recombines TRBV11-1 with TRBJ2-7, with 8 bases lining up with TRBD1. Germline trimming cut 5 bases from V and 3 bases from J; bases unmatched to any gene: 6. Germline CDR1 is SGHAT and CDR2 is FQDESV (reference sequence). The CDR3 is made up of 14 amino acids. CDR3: CASSRTDRGYEQYF. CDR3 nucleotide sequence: TGTGCCAGCAGCCGAACAGACAGGGGCTACGAGCAGTACTTC.

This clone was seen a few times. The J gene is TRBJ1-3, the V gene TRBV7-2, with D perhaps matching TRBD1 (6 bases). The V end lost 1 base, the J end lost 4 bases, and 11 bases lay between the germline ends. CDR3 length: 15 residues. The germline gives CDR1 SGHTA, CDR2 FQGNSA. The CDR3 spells CASSLVGAPGNTIYF. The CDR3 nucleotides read TGTGCCAGCAGCTTAGTGGGGGCGCCCGGAAACACCATATATTTT.

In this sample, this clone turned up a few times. The CDR3 DNA sequence: TGTGCCATCAGGGGGGAACAGGGCGGCACTGAAGCTTTCTTT. Its protein is CAIRGEQGGTEAFF. The chain couples TRBV10-3 to TRBJ1-1, with a weak D call TRBD1 (6 bases). The germline gives CDR1 ENHRY, CDR2 SYGVKD. Trimming took 6 bases from V and 4 from J, leaving 15 bases between them. This CDR3 contains 14 residues.

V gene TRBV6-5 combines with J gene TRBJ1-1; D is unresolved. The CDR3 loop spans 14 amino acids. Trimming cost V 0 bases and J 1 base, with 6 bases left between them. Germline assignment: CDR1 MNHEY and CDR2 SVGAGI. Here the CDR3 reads CASSYSGKNTEAFF. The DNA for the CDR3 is TGTGCCAGCAGTTACTCGGGCAAGAACACTGAAGCTTTCTTT.

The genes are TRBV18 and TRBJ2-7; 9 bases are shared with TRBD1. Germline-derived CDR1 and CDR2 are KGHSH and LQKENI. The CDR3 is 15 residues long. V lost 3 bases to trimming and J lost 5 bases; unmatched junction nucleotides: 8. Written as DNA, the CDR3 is TGTGCCAGCTCACCGGCGACAGGGGGTTTCAACGAGCAGTACTTC. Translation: CASSPATGGFNEQYF. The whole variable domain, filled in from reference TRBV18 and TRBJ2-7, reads NAGVMQNPRHLVRRRGQEARLRCSPMKGHSHVYWYRQLPEEGLKFMVYLQKENIIDESGMPKERFSAEFPKEGPSILRIQQVVRGDSAAYFCASSPATGGFNEQYFGPGTRLTVT.

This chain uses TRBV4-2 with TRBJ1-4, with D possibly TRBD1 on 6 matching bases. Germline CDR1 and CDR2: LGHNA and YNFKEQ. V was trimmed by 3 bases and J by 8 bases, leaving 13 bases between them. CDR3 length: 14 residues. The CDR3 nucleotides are TGTGCCAGCAGCCAGTACAGGGACGGGGAAAAACTGTTTTTT. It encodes CASSQYRDGEKLFF.

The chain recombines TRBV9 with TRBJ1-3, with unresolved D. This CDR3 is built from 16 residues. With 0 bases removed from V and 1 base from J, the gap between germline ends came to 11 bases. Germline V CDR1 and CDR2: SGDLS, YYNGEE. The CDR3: CASSVALARSGNTIYF. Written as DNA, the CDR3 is TGTGCCAGCAGCGTAGCTTTGGCCAGATCTGGAAACACCATATATTTT.

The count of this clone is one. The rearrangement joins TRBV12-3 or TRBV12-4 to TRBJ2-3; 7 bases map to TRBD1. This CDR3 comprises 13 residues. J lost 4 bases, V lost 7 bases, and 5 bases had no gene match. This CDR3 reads CASTSTGADTQYF. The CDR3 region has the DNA TGTGCCAGCACTAGTACAGGGGCAGATACGCAGTATTTT.

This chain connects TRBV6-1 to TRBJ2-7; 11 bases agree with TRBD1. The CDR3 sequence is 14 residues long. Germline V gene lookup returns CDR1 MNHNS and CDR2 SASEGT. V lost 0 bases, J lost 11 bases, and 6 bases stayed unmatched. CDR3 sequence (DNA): TGTGCCAGCAGTGAAGCGCGGGGGACAGGGGGAGAGTACTTC. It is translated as CASSEARGTGGEYF.

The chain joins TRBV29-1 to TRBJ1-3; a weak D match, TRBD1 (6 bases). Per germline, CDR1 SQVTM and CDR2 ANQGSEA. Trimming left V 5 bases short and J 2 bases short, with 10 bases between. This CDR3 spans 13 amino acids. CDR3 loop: CSVTNRAGNTIYF. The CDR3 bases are TGCAGCGTTACGAACAGGGCTGGAAACACCATATATTTT.

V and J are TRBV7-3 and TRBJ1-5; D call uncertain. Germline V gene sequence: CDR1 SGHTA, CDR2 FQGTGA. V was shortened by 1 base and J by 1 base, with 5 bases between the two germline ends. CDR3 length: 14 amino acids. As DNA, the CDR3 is TGTGCCAGCAGCTTAAGGGCCAGCAATCAGCCCCAGCATTTT. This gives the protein CASSLRASNQPQHF.

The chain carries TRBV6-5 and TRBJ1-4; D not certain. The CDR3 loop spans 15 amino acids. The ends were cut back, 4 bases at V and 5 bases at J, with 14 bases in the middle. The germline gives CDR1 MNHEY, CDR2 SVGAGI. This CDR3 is CASSSSRKTNEKLFF. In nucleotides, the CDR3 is TGTGCCAGCAGTTCGTCCAGAAAAACAAATGAAAAACTGTTTTTT.

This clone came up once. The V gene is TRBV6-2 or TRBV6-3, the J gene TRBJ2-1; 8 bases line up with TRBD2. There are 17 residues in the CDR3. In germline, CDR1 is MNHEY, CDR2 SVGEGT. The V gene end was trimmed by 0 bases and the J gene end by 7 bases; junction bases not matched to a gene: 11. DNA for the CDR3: TGTGCCAGCAGTTACTCGATTAGCGGGGAGTCGGGGAATGAGCAGTTCTTC. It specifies CASSYSISGESGNEQFF.

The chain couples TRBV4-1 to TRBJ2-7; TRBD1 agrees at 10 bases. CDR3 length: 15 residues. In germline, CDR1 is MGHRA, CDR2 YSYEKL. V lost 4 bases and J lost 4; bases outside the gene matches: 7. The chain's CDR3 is CASSLRRQGAYEQYF. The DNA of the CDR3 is TGCGCCAGCAGCCTTCGCCGACAGGGGGCGTACGAGCAGTACTTC.

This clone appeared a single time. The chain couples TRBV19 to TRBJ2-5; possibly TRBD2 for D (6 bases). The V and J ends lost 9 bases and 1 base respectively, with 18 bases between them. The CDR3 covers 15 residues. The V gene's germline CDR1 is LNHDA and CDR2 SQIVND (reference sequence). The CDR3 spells CARGLRRDSQETQYF. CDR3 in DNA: TGTGCCAGAGGGCTCCGTAGGGACTCCCAAGAGACCCAGTACTTC.